This TCR beta chain was sequenced in a study of cytomegalovirus exposure and HLA in healthy donors. This cohort consisted of healthy bone marrow donors. A remark on this clone: What it binds is not known.

Use of 60 Vbeta and 13 Jbeta primers characterized the PCR. The table came from immunoSEQ multiplex PCR; TCRdb's copy has only in-frame clones and leaves some out. The sample has about 130,000 clones, 65% to 90% seen once. General study findings and limits: Later on, an analysis tied over 15,000 TCR beta sequences to HLA alleles at 0.05 false discovery rate. TCR beta sequences reportedly predicted most subjects' HLA-A and HLA-B alleles accurately.

The J segment lost 3 bases and the V segment lost 7 bases, leaving 12 bases of the junction unmatched. The CDR3 has 16 amino acids. Germline V gene data show CDR1 as MNHNY and CDR2 as SVGAGI (reference sequence). This TCR came from a girl aged 2-15 years in good health and CMV-seronegative. The specimen sequenced was PBMCs. The chain has TRBV6-6 and TRBJ2-7; 10 positions match TRBD1. DNA of the CDR3: TGTGCCAGCACCCTCACCTCTAGGACAGGGGGCTACGAGCAGTACTTC. Translating it yields CASTLTSRTGGYEQYF.